The entry below describes one TCR beta chain. A clone one base away is much larger, so this may be a read error. This record belongs to a study of response to subunit inactivated influenza vaccine. Germline CDR1 reads SQVTM; CDR2 reads ANQGSEA. V shed 7 bases, J shed 2 bases, and the junction held 4 bases outside the gene matches. The CDR3 has 12 amino acids. TCRdb used MiXCR to reprocess the RT-PCR reads, holding one entry per CDR3 protein. The sample carries hundreds of thousands of distinct CDR3 sequences, 11% recorded once. The same specimen was also included in a second study, on T cells expressing NK-cell markers. That report adds: In generating TCR beta cDNA, 5'RACE template switching with UMIs was used. It was sorted CD3+CD56-NKG2C+, CD3+CD56+NKG2C- and CD3+CD56+NKG2C+ T cells that provided the TCR beta repertoires. Sequencing covered eight donors, seven HCMV-seropositive and one seronegative. Dominance of the CD3+CD56-NKG2C+ fraction by these clonotypes also held in a handful of donors. It was still unclear whether expanded NKG2C+ T cell clones were HCMV specific.

This TCR was recovered from a man aged 50 to 59 who received an inactivated influenza vaccine. This chain uses TRBV29-1 with TRBJ2-7; 8 positions match TRBD1. Sequencing was performed on PBMCs from blood, taken on the day of vaccination. The CDR3 DNA is TGCAGCGATGCGACAGGGGCCTACGAGCAGTACTTC. It encodes CSDATGAYEQYF.